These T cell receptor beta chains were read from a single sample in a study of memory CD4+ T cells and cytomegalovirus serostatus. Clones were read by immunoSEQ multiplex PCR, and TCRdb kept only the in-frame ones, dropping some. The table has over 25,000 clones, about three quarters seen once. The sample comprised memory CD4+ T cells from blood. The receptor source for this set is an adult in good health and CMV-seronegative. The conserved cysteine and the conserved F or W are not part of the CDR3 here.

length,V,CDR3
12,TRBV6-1,ASSDPSGGNEQF
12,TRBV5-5,ASSLEAGPQPQH
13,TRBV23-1,ASSQSGEWKNIQY
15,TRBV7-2,ASSKRGGTTSTDTQY
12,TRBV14,ASSQESSSGFQY
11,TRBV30,SLERQGGDTQY
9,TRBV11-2,ASSFDRGYT
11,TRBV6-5,ASSLEGQYGYT
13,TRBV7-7,ASSRDKANTGELF
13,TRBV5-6,ASGNLAGNGNEQF
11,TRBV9,ASSAGAPDTQY
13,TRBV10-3,ATVQTGGGNSPLH